This entry lists 9 T cell receptor beta chains sequenced from one sample in a study of blood T cell repertoires in COVID-19. Data came from immunoSEQ multiplex PCR; TCRdb stores just in-frame clones and leaves some out. The sample yields about 360,000 clones, roughly 86% seen once. Input material: PBMCs or T cells enriched from blood (not recorded which). The receptors derive from a young man who had recovered from COVID-19.

The J gene is TRBJ2-7, the V gene TRBV10-1, with D perhaps matching TRBD1 (6 bases). Trimming removed 0 bases from V and 1 base from J, with 7 bases in between. This CDR3 has 14 residues. The germline V gene encodes CDR1 WNHNN and CDR2 SYGVQD (reference sequence). This chain's CDR3 is CASSESGQSYEQYF. The CDR3 region has the DNA TGCGCCAGCAGTGAGTCCGGACAGTCCTACGAGCAGTACTTC.

The chain combines TRBV7-6 with TRBJ1-1, with no clear D. The V gene's germline CDR1 is SGHVS and CDR2 FNYEAQ. Trimming took off 5 bases at V and 1 base at J, with 23 bases between the two ends. The CDR3 extends over 18 amino acids. The CDR3 spells CASSLLDSPHLPNTEAFF. For the CDR3, the DNA is TGTGCCAGCAGCCTCCTTGATTCTCCACACCTCCCGAACACTGAAGCTTTCTTT. Variable domain in full (rest from reference TRBV7-6 and TRBJ1-1): GAGVSQSPRYKVTKRGQDVALRCDPISGHVSLYWYRQALGQGPEFLTYFNYEAQQDKSGLPNDRFSAERPEGSISTLTIQRTEQRDSAMYRCASSLLDSPHLPNTEAFFGQGTRLTVV.

The chain carries TRBV10-1 and TRBJ2-7, with D unresolved. Trimming stripped 2 bases from V and 2 bases from J, with 10 bases between. There are 14 residues in the CDR3. Germline V lookup: CDR1 WNHNN, CDR2 SYGVQD (reference sequence). The CDR3 DNA reads as TGCGCCAGCAGTGAGGGGCAGAAACCCTACGAGCAGTACTTC. Its protein product is CASSEGQKPYEQYF.

Concerning this clone itself: The sample has other DNA sequences that encode this CDR3 too. The chain uses TRBV5-6 and TRBJ2-3; D might be TRBD2 (6 bases). The CDR3 runs 15 residues. The V gene lost 2 bases and the J gene lost 0 bases, with 10 bases spanning the gap. CDR1 is SGHDT and CDR2 is YYEEEE in the germline V gene. The CDR3 sequence is CASSLGGISTDTQYF. The DNA of the CDR3 is TGTGCCAGCAGCTTAGGAGGGATTAGCACAGATACGCAGTATTTT.

CDR3 region: CASNTFSEAFYPSAQHF. The CDR3 DNA reads TGTGCCAGCAATACTTTTTCCGAGGCTTTTTACCCCTCGGCCCAGCATTTT. V gene TRBV28 combines with J gene TRBJ1-5; D is unclear. From germline, CDR1 is MDHEN and CDR2 SYDVKM. V dropped 7 bases and J dropped 11 bases, with 30 bases sitting between them. This CDR3 comprises 17 residues.

V is TRBV29-1 and J is TRBJ1-5; unclear D gene. V was cut by 4 bases and J by 4 bases, with 8 bases left in between. From germline, CDR1 is SQVTM and CDR2 ANQGSEA. The CDR3 covers 12 residues. The CDR3 nucleotides are TGCAGCGTTGGAGGGTTGAATCAGCCCCAGCATTTT. Translation: CSVGGLNQPQHF.

The V and J genes are TRBV4-2 and TRBJ1-2; 7 bases line up with TRBD1. The trim removed 2 bases at V and 5 bases at J, leaving 11 bases unmatched. The CDR3 runs 16 residues. CDR1 LGHNA and CDR2 YNFKEQ come from the germline V gene. CDR3 sequence: CASSQPSGQPFYGYTF. The CDR3, as DNA: TGTGCCAGCAGCCAACCCTCGGGACAGCCCTTTTATGGCTACACCTTC.

The chain has TRBV6-2 or TRBV6-3 and TRBJ1-5; D ambiguous. CDR1 and CDR2 (germline): MNHEY, SVGEGT. V shed 1 base and J shed 5 bases, with 12 bases lying between them. This CDR3 is built from 15 residues. CDR3 nucleotide sequence: TGTGCCAGCAGTTACTTTTACGGGATGGATCAGCCCCAGCATTTT. It codes for CASSYFYGMDQPQHF.

The chain links TRBV3-1 (or the pseudogene TRBV3-2) to TRBJ2-7; TRBD1 matches 11 bases. CDR3 length equals 16 residues. V was clipped by 2 bases and J by 7 bases; unmatched bases: 10. Per germline, CDR1 LGHDT and CDR2 YNNKEL (reference sequence). The CDR3 DNA follows: TGTGCCAGCAGCCAATCCCCAGGACAGGGGGCCAGGGAGCAGTACTTC. Its protein product is CASSQSPGQGAREQYF.